A single sample gave rise to the 24 T cell receptor beta chains below, sequenced in a study of Ad26.COV2.S vaccination and SARS-CoV-2 variants. Treatment defined: about 20 received Ad26.COV2.S at low or high dose, single or two shots; several received placebo; per-sample allocation not given. Collection of samples fell on day 63 after the first vaccine or placebo injection. This table comes from immunoSEQ multiplex PCR, and its TCRdb copy is limited to in-frame clones, with some not included. The sample holds around 370,000 clones; approximately 84% are singletons and the top ten take about 3.3%. The material sequenced was peripheral blood, taken in a trial of Ad26.COV2.S vaccine versus placebo. These receptors originate from a person aged 18-65 years who received the Ad26.COV2.S COVID-19 vaccine or a placebo.

The chain is built from TRBV7-9 and TRBJ2-1, with 11 bases fitting TRBD2. CDR1 is SEHNR and CDR2 is FQNEAQ in the germline V gene (reference sequence). With 5 bases clipped from V and 9 bases from J, the junction kept 9 bases outside the gene matches. CDR3 length: 15 residues. CDR3 protein: CASSPTFLAGGEQFF. The CDR3 DNA sequence: TGTGCCAGCAGCCCCACTTTCCTAGCGGGAGGTGAGCAGTTCTTC.

For the CDR3, the DNA is TGCGCCAGCAGCCAAGAAGGGGTAGCGGGGGAGACCGGGGAGCTGTTTTTT. Amino acid sequence: CASSQEGVAGETGELFF. V is TRBV4-3 and J is TRBJ2-2; 9 nucleotides line up with TRBD2. This CDR3 has 17 amino acids. After removal of 0 bases from V and 5 bases from J, the junction contained 7 bases not matched to a gene. Germline CDR1 reads LGHNA; CDR2 reads YSLEER.

J is TRBJ2-1 and V is TRBV1. TRBV1 constitutes a pseudogene. The CDR3 covers 14 residues. CDR3: CTSSQVNSYNEQFF. The DNA for the CDR3 is TGCACCAGCAGCCAAGTGAATTCGTACAATGAGCAGTTCTTC.

J is TRBJ2-1 and V is TRBV4-3; D unclear. Trimming shortened V by 0 bases and J by 5 bases, and 5 bases separated the two germline ends. Germline V CDR1 and CDR2: LGHNA, YSLEER. The CDR3 loop spans 13 amino acids. This CDR3 is CASSQDFHNEQFF. Written as DNA, the CDR3 is TGCGCCAGCAGCCAAGATTTCCACAATGAGCAGTTCTTC.

V is TRBV7-2 and J is TRBJ1-1, with D tentatively TRBD1 (5 bases). With 3 bases removed from V and 0 bases from J, the gap between germline ends came to 11 bases. Germline CDR1 SGHTA, CDR2 FQGNSA. The CDR3 extends over 15 amino acids. The CDR3 region is CASSLGWGMNTEAFF. The CDR3 DNA follows: TGTGCCAGCAGCTTGGGGTGGGGCATGAACACTGAAGCTTTCTTT.

The genes are TRBV4-3 and TRBJ1-5, with 9 bases that match TRBD1. Trimming took 1 base from V and 5 from J; bases not matched to a gene: 3. This CDR3 spans 15 amino acids. The germline V gene encodes CDR1 LGHNA and CDR2 YSLEER. The CDR3: CASSQGGQGDQPQHF. In DNA form, the CDR3 reads TGCGCCAGCAGCCAAGGGGGACAGGGCGATCAGCCCCAGCATTTT.

The chain joins TRBV7-8 to TRBJ2-5, with 8 positions matching TRBD2. Germline-derived CDR1 and CDR2 are SGHVS and FQNEAQ. The trim removed 5 bases at V and 5 bases at J, leaving 4 bases unmatched. The CDR3 covers 13 residues. CDR3 coding DNA: TGTGCCAGCAGCCGGGGGGGTACGGAGACCCAGTACTTC. This gives the protein CASSRGGTETQYF.

The V and J genes are TRBV30 and TRBJ2-3; 9 bases are a match to TRBD1. The CDR3 extends over 14 amino acids. V shed 4 bases, J shed 5 bases, and the junction held 7 bases outside the gene matches. Germline loops: CDR1 GTSNPN, CDR2 SVGIG (reference sequence). CDR3 loop: CAWNNRGLEDTQYF. The DNA of the CDR3 is TGTGCCTGGAACAACAGGGGGCTGGAAGATACGCAGTATTTT.

This sequence joins TRBV15 and TRBJ1-1; D uncertain. Between the trimmed V and J ends, which lost 6 bases and 8 bases, there was a span of 13 bases. This CDR3 region has 12 residues. From germline, CDR1 is LNHNV and CDR2 YYDKDF (reference sequence). The DNA for the CDR3 is TGTGCCACCAGTAAATCTCTCCCGGAAGCTTTCTTT. Its translation: CATSKSLPEAFF.

This clone was detected a few times. This chain connects TRBV5-1 to TRBJ1-3, with D unclear. Trimming removed 2 bases at V and 0 bases at J, with 6 bases between. CDR1 and CDR2 from the germline V gene are SGHRS and YFSETQ. This CDR3 is built from 14 residues. The CDR3 region is CASSFGFSGNTIYF. CDR3 coding DNA: TGCGCCAGCAGCTTTGGGTTCTCTGGAAACACCATATATTTT.

This clone was detected a few times. As DNA, the CDR3 is TGTGCCAGCAGCTTAGGGGGCACCTTACCCTACGAGCAGTACTTC. Translating it yields CASSLGGTLPYEQYF. The rearrangement joins TRBV11-2 to TRBJ2-7, with D maybe TRBD1 (5 bases). The V end lost 1 base, the J end lost 2 bases, and 12 bases lay between the germline ends. Germline V gene sequence: CDR1 SGHAT, CDR2 FQNNGV. The CDR3 runs to 15 residues. Using reference TRBV11-2 and TRBJ2-7 for the parts outside the CDR3, the full variable domain is EAGVAQSPRYKIIEKRQSVAFWCNPISGHATLYWYQQILGQGPKLLIQFQNNGVVDDSQLPKDRFSAERLKGVDSTLKIQPAKLEDSAVYLCASSLGGTLPYEQYFGPGTRLTVT.

In its sample, this clone was seen once. The rearrangement links TRBV10-3 to TRBJ1-1, with TRBD1 identical over 7 bases. Germline CDR1 reads ENHRY; CDR2 reads SYGVKD. J was trimmed by 1 base and V by 4 bases; bases with no gene match: 3. CDR3 length: 14 residues. The CDR3 DNA follows: TGTGCCATCAGTGCAGGGGGTTGGAACACTGAAGCTTTCTTT. Translation gives CAISAGGWNTEAFF.

The genes are TRBV2 and TRBJ2-5; TRBD1 matches at 7 bases. CDR3 size: 15 residues. Trimming cost V 1 base and J 4 bases; bases outside gene matches: 6. Germline CDR1 is SNHLY and CDR2 is FYNNEI. The chain's CDR3 is CASSEGLAGGETQYF. The CDR3 DNA is TGTGCCAGCAGTGAAGGGTTGGCAGGGGGAGAGACCCAGTACTTC. Full variable domain (missing parts from reference TRBV2 and TRBJ2-5): EPEVTQTPSHQVTQMGQEVILRCVPISNHLYFYWYRQILGQKVEFLVSFYNNEISEKSEIFDDQFSVERPDGSNFTLKIRSTKLEDSAMYFCASSEGLAGGETQYFGPGTRLLVL.

The chain couples TRBV11-2 to TRBJ2-2; the D gene could be TRBD1 or TRBD2 (5 bases each). The CDR3 spans 14 residues. Germline V lookup: CDR1 SGHAT, CDR2 FQNNGV. The V end was cut by 4 bases, the J end by 6 bases, with 12 bases between. CDR3 loop: CASSWDRLPGELFF. The CDR3 DNA reads TGTGCCAGCAGCTGGGACCGCCTCCCCGGGGAGCTGTTTTTT. The variable domain in full, with the rest retrieved from reference TRBV11-2 and TRBJ2-2, is EAGVAQSPRYKIIEKRQSVAFWCNPISGHATLYWYQQILGQGPKLLIQFQNNGVVDDSQLPKDRFSAERLKGVDSTLKIQPAKLEDSAVYLCASSWDRLPGELFFGEGSRLTVL.

The V call is TRBV1, the J call TRBJ2-1; TRBD1 is the table's D call, not checked against the DNA. TRBV1 is an annotated pseudogene. This CDR3 region has 12 residues. The CDR3 reads CTSSLAGLAQFF. DNA for the CDR3: TGCACCAGCAGCCTGGCAGGCCTCGCGCAGTTCTTC.

Points on this clone: Other DNA sequences in this specimen translate into the identical CDR3. V is TRBV9 and J is TRBJ2-2, with D unresolved. The CDR3 is made up of 15 amino acids. Germline V gives CDR1 SGDLS, CDR2 YYNGEE. V was pared by 0 bases and J by 0 bases, with 6 bases between. The CDR3 region has the DNA TGTGCCAGCAGCGTAGCTGGGGCGAACACCGGGGAGCTGTTTTTT. Translation: CASSVAGANTGELFF.

The chain combines TRBV7-2 with TRBJ2-3, with TRBD2 matching 11 bases. CDR1 is SGHTA, CDR2 FQGNSA, per germline. Losses at the gene ends were 4 bases for V and 2 bases for J; bases not matched to a gene: 8. This CDR3 is 17 amino acids long. The CDR3 is CASSSYGLAGSTDTQYF. DNA of the CDR3: TGTGCCAGCAGCTCCTACGGACTAGCGGGCTCCACAGATACGCAGTATTTT. Full variable domain (rest looked up from reference TRBV7-2 and TRBJ2-3): GAGVSQSPSNKVTEKGKDVELRCDPISGHTALYWYRQSLGQGLEFLIYFQGNSAPDKSGLPSDRFSAERTGGSVSTLTIQRTQQEDSAVYLCASSSYGLAGSTDTQYFGPGTRLTVL.

The chain has TRBV19 and TRBJ1-2; tentative D call: TRBD1 (6 bases). The CDR3 loop spans 13 amino acids. V was cut by 7 bases and J by 7 bases, with 16 bases left in between. From germline, CDR1 is LNHDA and CDR2 SQIVND (reference sequence). The CDR3 is CASKDSDVRGYTF. The CDR3 DNA reads TGTGCCAGTAAGGACAGCGACGTACGTGGCTACACCTTC.

This CDR3 is CASSQDTVSTDTQYF. In DNA, the CDR3 is TGCGCCAGCAGCCAAGACACAGTTAGCACAGATACGCAGTATTTT. The chain couples TRBV4-3 to TRBJ2-3; D call uncertain. The ends were cut back, 0 bases at V and 0 bases at J, with 7 bases in the middle. This CDR3 is built from 15 residues. Germline loops: CDR1 LGHNA, CDR2 YSLEER.

The chain has TRBV15 and TRBJ2-3, with unresolved D. V dropped 1 base and J dropped 2 bases, with 7 bases sitting between them. The CDR3 is 14 amino acids. Germline CDR1 is LNHNV and CDR2 is YYDKDF (reference sequence). The CDR3 bases are TGTGCCACCAGCAGAGCCAGAGACACAGATACGCAGTATTTT. It codes for CATSRARDTDTQYF.

This chain joins TRBV2 and TRBJ2-1; the D call may be TRBD1 or TRBD2 (5 bases each). V shed 5 bases and J shed 5 bases, with 16 bases lying between them. Germline-derived CDR1 and CDR2 are SNHLY and FYNNEI. This CDR3 has 15 residues. The CDR3 here is CASSRLALGDNEQFF. In nucleotides, the CDR3 is TGTGCCAGCAGTCGCCTAGCCCTGGGGGACAATGAGCAGTTCTTC.

The V gene is TRBV10-3, the J gene TRBJ1-1; TRBD1 aligns across 7 bases. This CDR3 spans 15 amino acids. Unmatched junction bases numbered 12, after V lost 3 bases and J lost 8 bases. CDR1 and CDR2 from the germline V gene are ENHRY and SYGVKD. This CDR3 reads CAISDLGGLGGEAFF. In DNA, the CDR3 is TGTGCCATCAGTGACCTCGGTGGGTTAGGGGGCGAAGCTTTCTTT.

The rearrangement links TRBV28 to TRBJ1-6, with D maybe TRBD1 (6 bases). Per the germline V gene, CDR1 is MDHEN and CDR2 is SYDVKM. The germline V and J ends were trimmed by 6 bases and 7 bases, with 16 bases remaining between them. The CDR3 is 15 amino acids. CDR3 in amino acids: CASRANRAVNSPLHF. The CDR3 DNA reads as TGTGCCAGCAGGGCAAACAGGGCAGTAAATTCACCCCTCCACTTT.

The CDR3 reads CASSQSRTSGETQYF. The CDR3 DNA follows: TGCGCCAGCAGCCAATCTCGCACTAGCGGAGAGACCCAGTACTTC. J is TRBJ2-5 and V is TRBV4-3, with 8 bases matching TRBD2. The CDR3 has 15 amino acids. Looked up from germline, CDR1 is LGHNA and CDR2 is YSLEER. The V gene end was trimmed by 2 bases and the J gene end by 4 bases; junction bases not matched to a gene: 6.